Below are 20 T cell receptor beta chains sequenced from a single sample in a study of human T cells and chemical hapten exposure. TCRdb fed the RACE reads into MiXCR, producing one record per CDR3 protein. The repertoire holds about 85,000 distinct CDR3 sequences, with about 8% as singletons. Time point meaning: pre-sensitization, week 0. Treatment given: therapeutic diphenylcyclopropenone sensitization with weekly scalp DPC. The material sequenced was whole blood, taken in connection with sensitization to the hapten diphenylcyclopropenone (DPC). These receptors were taken from a man aged 40-50 years with alopecia areata. Some clones in this sample may be carry-over from other donors' samples.

This clonotype has more than one count but fewer than ten. CDR3 DNA sequence: TGTGCCAGCGGCCCTCGTGCCTCCTACGAGCAGTACGTC. Translation gives CASGPRASYEQYV. The chain combines TRBV27 with TRBJ2-7; D is ambiguous. The CDR3 contains 13 residues. Trimming took 8 bases from V and 0 from J, leaving 11 bases between them. The germline V gene has CDR1 MNHEY and CDR2 SMNVEV (reference sequence).

V and J are TRBV5-4 and TRBJ1-1, with a tentative D call TRBD1 (6 bases). CDR3 length: 13 amino acids. Germline loops: CDR1 SGHNT, CDR2 YYREEE (reference sequence). The V end was cut by 6 bases, the J end by 4 bases, with 13 bases between. Here the CDR3 DNA reads TGTGCCAGCATCAAAACAGGGTTCACTGAAGCTTTCTTT. It translates to CASIKTGFTEAFF.

The rearrangement links TRBV7-2 to TRBJ2-1; 10 bases are a match to TRBD2. There are 16 residues in the CDR3. J was trimmed by 5 bases and V by 3 bases; bases with no gene match: 7. Per the germline V gene, CDR1 is SGHTA and CDR2 is FQGNSA. The CDR3 here is CASSFGLAGGNNEQFF. CDR3 coding DNA: TGTGCCAGCAGCTTTGGGTTAGCGGGAGGCAACAATGAGCAGTTCTTC.

The chain joins TRBV5-1 to TRBJ2-3; tentative D call: TRBD2 (6 bases). This CDR3 is built from 13 residues. CDR1 is SGHRS, CDR2 YFSETQ, per germline. V was shortened by 4 bases and J by 4 bases, with 10 bases between the two germline ends. CDR3 sequence (DNA): TGCGCCAGCAGCACGACTAGTGCAGATACGCAGTATTTT. It encodes CASSTTSADTQYF.

The rearrangement uses TRBV24-1 and TRBJ2-3, with 11 bases lining up with TRBD2. From germline, CDR1 is KGHDR and CDR2 SFDVKD. The CDR3 runs 15 residues. The trim removed 9 bases at V and 3 bases at J, leaving 7 bases unmatched. The CDR3, as DNA: TGTGCCACCCAAACTAGCGGGAGAGGGACAGATACGCAGTATTTT. It translates to CATQTSGRGTDTQYF.

The sample holds many counts of this clonotype. The V and J genes are TRBV6-6 and TRBJ1-2; 7 nucleotides line up with TRBD1. Unmatched junction bases numbered 8, after V lost 5 bases and J lost 5 bases. This CDR3 has 14 residues. Germline V lookup: CDR1 MNHNY, CDR2 SVGAGI (reference sequence). The CDR3, as DNA: TGTGCCAGCAGTCCCTCCGGACAGGAATATGGCTACACCTTC. It yields the protein CASSPSGQEYGYTF.

This chain uses TRBV12-3 or TRBV12-4 with TRBJ2-3; D gene unclear. V shed 5 bases and J shed 1 base, with 10 bases lying between them. The CDR3 contains 14 residues. Written as DNA, the CDR3 is TGTGCCAGCAGTCCCGCTTCTGGCACAGATACGCAGTATTTT. It codes for CASSPASGTDTQYF.

V and J are TRBV2 and TRBJ1-5, with TRBD1 matching over 8 bases. This CDR3 has 15 residues. Germline assignment: CDR1 SNHLY and CDR2 FYNNEI. With V trimmed by 7 bases and J by 2 bases, 7 bases remained unmatched. Here the CDR3 reads CASTVVGQGNQPQHF. DNA of the CDR3: TGTGCCAGCACCGTCGTGGGACAGGGCAATCAGCCCCAGCATTTT.

This clonotype came up a few times. The chain has TRBV6-5 and TRBJ2-7; perhaps D is TRBD1 or TRBD2 (6 bases each). This CDR3 is built from 16 residues. Trimming shortened V by 6 bases and J by 0 bases, and 18 bases separated the two germline ends. Germline lookup yields CDR1 MNHEY and CDR2 SVGAGI. CDR3 DNA: TGTGCCAGCAGACCGGGCTGGGGGGCTCACTCCTACGAGCAGTACTTC. Translated: CASRPGWGAHSYEQYF.

The chain recombines TRBV7-2 with TRBJ2-3; 8 positions agree with TRBD2. There are 14 residues in the CDR3. The trim removed 1 base at V and 4 bases at J, leaving 1 base unmatched. CDR1 is SGHTA and CDR2 is FQGNSA in the germline V gene. The DNA for the CDR3 is TGTGCCAGCAGCTTAGGAGCGGGAGCAGATACGCAGTATTTT. Protein product: CASSLGAGADTQYF.

The V and J genes are TRBV7-2 and TRBJ2-7; 8 bases match TRBD2. CDR1 and CDR2 from the germline V gene are SGHTA and FQGNSA. V trimming: 4 bases; J trimming: 4 bases; junction bases outside the gene matches: 6. CDR3 size: 14 residues. For the CDR3, the DNA is TGTGCCAGCAGCTCCGGGGTAGCGGGATACGAGCAGTACGTC. Its protein is CASSSGVAGYEQYV.

This clonotype came up many times. The chain is built from TRBV6-6 and TRBJ1-1; D uncertain. The germline V and J ends were trimmed by 5 bases and 2 bases, with 30 bases remaining between them. In germline, CDR1 is MNHNY, CDR2 SVGAGI (reference sequence). CDR3 length: 20 residues. As DNA, the CDR3 is TGTGCCAGCAGTGGCCACCCCTCGGACTTGGGGTATAGGTCTAACACTGAAGCTTTCTTT. It specifies CASSGHPSDLGYRSNTEAFF.

This clonotype has only a few counts. The rearrangement links TRBV7-3 to TRBJ2-1; possibly TRBD2 for D (5 bases). Per germline, CDR1 SGHTA and CDR2 FQGTGA. The germline V and J ends were trimmed by 1 base and 10 bases, with 8 bases remaining between them. The CDR3 spans 12 residues. CDR3 in DNA: TGTGCCAGCAGCTTAATCCGGGGAGAGCAGTTCTTC. This translates into CASSLIRGEQFF.

This rearrangement joins TRBV12-3 or TRBV12-4 to TRBJ2-7; weak D call: TRBD1 (6 bases). The CDR3 has 15 amino acids. V gave up 5 bases and J gave up 7 bases, with 21 bases separating them. The DNA of the CDR3 is TGTGCCAGCAGTCCGTCTGGGGGCCGATCTCGGGAGCAGTACTTC. It codes for CASSPSGGRSREQYF.

This clonotype appeared a few times. The chain employs TRBV7-9 and TRBJ1-5; D is perhaps TRBD1 (6 bases). V was pared by 4 bases and J by 3 bases, with 10 bases between. The length of the CDR3 is 14 residues. Per the germline V gene, CDR1 is SEHNR and CDR2 is FQNEAQ (reference sequence). The CDR3 reads CASSSQGLNQPQHF. CDR3 nucleotide sequence: TGTGCCAGCAGCTCACAGGGACTCAATCAGCCCCAGCATTTT.

Only a few counts were recorded for this clonotype. This rearrangement joins TRBV14 to TRBJ2-1, with a possible D match to TRBD2 (6 bases). The V gene lost 4 bases and the J gene lost 2 bases, with 15 bases spanning the gap. Germline V gene lookup returns CDR1 SGHDN and CDR2 FVKESK. The CDR3 loop spans 16 amino acids. In DNA form, the CDR3 reads TGTGCCAGCAGCCCGAGGTCACTAGCTACCTACAATGAGCAGTTCTTC. It yields the protein CASSPRSLATYNEQFF.

There are many counts of this clonotype. The genes are TRBV28 and TRBJ2-5, with TRBD2 as a possible D gene (6 bases). The CDR3 is made up of 16 amino acids. Germline CDR1 MDHEN, CDR2 SYDVKM. V lost 0 bases, J lost 5 bases, and 16 bases lay in between. CDR3 coding DNA: TGTGCCAGCAGTTTATGGTCGCGGGACCGGCGGGAGACCCAGTACTTC. This sequence encodes CASSLWSRDRRETQYF. The variable domain in full, completed from reference TRBV28 and TRBJ2-5, reads DVKVTQSSRYLVKRTGEKVFLECVQDMDHENMFWYRQDPGLGLRLIYFSYDVKMKEKGDIPEGYSVSREKKERFSLILESASTNQTSMYLCASSLWSRDRRETQYFGPGTRLLVL.

The chain carries TRBV3-1 and TRBJ2-2, with 8 bases that match TRBD2. The CDR3 loop spans 18 amino acids. V lost 0 bases to trimming and J lost 0 bases; unmatched junction nucleotides: 6. Germline assignment: CDR1 LGHDT and CDR2 YNNKEL (reference sequence). This CDR3 reads CASSQDRREVPNTGELFF. CDR3 bases: TGTGCCAGCAGCCAAGATCGGCGGGAGGTCCCGAACACCGGGGAGCTGTTTTTT.

The chain uses TRBV7-9 and TRBJ2-1; D gene unclear. V shed 4 bases and J shed 9 bases, with 10 bases lying between them. Looked up from germline, CDR1 is SEHNR and CDR2 is FQNEAQ (reference sequence). The CDR3 covers 12 residues. CDR3 sequence reads: CASSSLSSEQFF. CDR3 coding DNA: TGTGCCAGCAGCTCCCTGAGCAGTGAGCAGTTCTTC.

This clonotype was observed many times. The V and J genes are TRBV6-5 and TRBJ2-3; perhaps TRBD1 as D (5 bases). CDR3 length: 13 amino acids. Trimming removed 2 bases from V and 4 bases from J, with 7 bases in between. Looked up from germline, CDR1 is MNHEY and CDR2 is SVGAGI. CDR3 in DNA: TGTGCCAGCAGTTACCAGGGTGCAGATACGCAGTATTTT. Its translation: CASSYQGADTQYF.